Shown below are 29 T cell receptor beta chains from a single sample sequenced in a study of T cell repertoires in aging, cancer and after chemotherapy. TRB rearrangements spanning V, D and J were amplified using mixed TRB-A/B primers. TCRdb re-called the multiplex PCR reads through MiXCR, storing one row per CDR3 protein. The sample records around 6,200 distinct CDR3 sequences, 30% being singletons. The template was genomic DNA from peripheral blood, not RNA. Sequenced: blood. These receptors originate from a human donor with a blood cancer.

This clonotype is classed as medium-sized. The chain combines TRBV19 with TRBJ2-7, with 10 bases matching TRBD2. V was pared by 3 bases and J by 5 bases, with 16 bases of the junction left unmatched. This CDR3 comprises 18 residues. Germline-derived CDR1 and CDR2 are LNHDA and SQIVND (reference sequence). CDR3 in DNA: TGTGCCAGTAGTATGGCGGGACCACTAGCGGGAACCCCGAACGAGCAGTACTTC. As protein: CASSMAGPLAGTPNEQYF.

By sample share, this clonotype is medium-sized (0.01 to 0.1%). The rearrangement uses TRBV5-6 and TRBJ2-1; D gene ambiguous. The V gene's germline CDR1 is SGHDT and CDR2 YYEEEE. This CDR3 region has 14 residues. V was cut by 0 bases and J by 1 base, with 5 bases left in between. The CDR3 bases are TGTGCCAGCAGCTTGGTCGGGTCCTACAATGAGCAGTTCTTC. This codes for CASSLVGSYNEQFF.

As for this clonotype: With a much larger clone just one base away, this may be a read error. V gene TRBV24-1 combines with J gene TRBJ2-6, with a tentative D call TRBD2 (6 bases). CDR1 and CDR2 from the germline V gene are KGHDR and SFDVKD. The CDR3 sequence is 14 residues long. The CDR3 reads CATSAGTGGNVLTF. The CDR3 DNA follows: TGTGCCACCAGTGCAGGGACTGGGGGCAACGTCCTGACTTTC.

This clonotype is classed as medium-sized. In DNA form, the CDR3 reads TGTGCCAGCAGTGAGTTAGTATGGGGCACAGATACGCAGTATTTT. It encodes CASSELVWGTDTQYF. The rearrangement joins TRBV6-1 to TRBJ2-3, with unresolved D. Germline lookup yields CDR1 MNHNS and CDR2 SASEGT. The CDR3 is made up of 15 amino acids. Trimming took 3 bases from V and 1 from J, leaving 11 bases between them.

On this clonotype itself: It may be a read error: a sequence one base away is much more abundant. This chain connects TRBV27 to TRBJ2-3; D possibly corresponds to TRBD2 (6 bases). CDR3 length: 12 amino acids. Trimming stripped 8 bases from V and 0 bases from J, with 6 bases between. Germline loops: CDR1 MNHEY, CDR2 SMNVEV (reference sequence). The CDR3 bases are TGTGCCAGCGGGAGGAGCACAGATACGCAGTATTTT. This codes for CASGRSTDTQYF.

The chain joins TRBV9 to TRBJ2-3; D not resolved. The germline gives CDR1 SGDLS, CDR2 YYNGEE. Trimming took 0 bases from V and 0 from J, leaving 5 bases between them. This CDR3 has 14 amino acids. CDR3: CASSVDSSTDTQYF. The CDR3 DNA sequence: TGTGCCAGCAGCGTAGATAGTAGCACAGATACGCAGTATTTT.

This clonotype occurred a few times. V usage is TRBV12-3 or TRBV12-4 and J usage is TRBJ2-1, with 8 bases lining up with TRBD1. Germline trimming cut 6 bases from V and 8 bases from J; bases unmatched to any gene: 3. This CDR3 is 12 amino acids long. For the CDR3, the DNA is TGTGCCAGCAGACCGACAGGGGATGAGCAGTTCTTC. It encodes CASRPTGDEQFF.

Notes on this clonotype: At one end, the junction sequence differs from germline, possibly due to a read error. V gene TRBV19 combines with J gene TRBJ1-1; the D is unclear. This CDR3 comprises 16 residues. Germline V CDR1 and CDR2: LNHDA, SQIVND (reference sequence). CDR3 amino acids: CASSIGFGQMNAEAFF. The CDR3 coding sequence is TGTGCCAGTAGTATCGGCTTCGGGCAGATGAACGCTGAAGCTTTCTTT. Drawing the rest from reference TRBV19 and TRBJ1-1, the complete variable domain is DGGITQSPKYLFRKEGQNVTLSCEQNLNHDAMYWYRQDPGQGLRLIYYSQIVNDFQKGDIAEGYSVSREKKESFPLTVTSAQKNPTAFYLCASSIGFGQMNAEAFFGQGTRLTVV.

On this clonotype: Just one base apart from a much larger clone, this may be a read error. The V gene is TRBV13, the J gene TRBJ2-1, with 9 bases identical to TRBD2. CDR1 PRHDT and CDR2 FYEKMQ come from the germline V gene (reference sequence). There are 17 residues in the CDR3. The ends lost 3 bases at V and 2 bases at J; junction bases unmatched: 8. The CDR3 DNA reads as TGTGCCAGCAGCTTCACCGAGACTAGCGGAACCTACAATGAGCAGTTCTTC. It translates to CASSFTETSGTYNEQFF.

The chain uses TRBV4-3 and TRBJ1-5, with no clear D. This CDR3 comprises 16 residues. Germline CDR1 reads LGHNA; CDR2 reads YSLEER. The V gene lost 1 base and the J gene lost 0 bases, with 10 bases spanning the gap. In DNA form, the CDR3 reads TGCGCCAGCAGCCAAGGGGCAGCCGGTAGCAATCAGCCCCAGCATTTT. Translated: CASSQGAAGSNQPQHF.

This clonotype is medium-sized (0.01 to 0.1%) in the sample. This chain joins TRBV5-4 and TRBJ2-3, with D hard to call. Germline CDR1 reads SGHNT; CDR2 reads YYREEE (reference sequence). V lost 0 bases and J 2 bases, leaving 4 bases between the germline ends. The CDR3 is 13 residues long. Here the CDR3 reads CASSLEPTDTQYF. The CDR3 DNA follows: TGTGCCAGCAGCTTGGAGCCCACAGATACGCAGTATTTT.

By sample share, this clonotype is medium-sized (0.01 to 0.1%). The chain recombines TRBV6-5 with TRBJ2-7; D may be TRBD1 or TRBD2 (5 bases each). Germline CDR1 MNHEY, CDR2 SVGAGI. CDR3 length equals 15 residues. Between the trimmed V and J ends, which lost 0 bases and 3 bases, there was a span of 12 bases. The DNA of the CDR3 is TGTGCCAGCAGTTACTCGAGGGGCAGCATCTACGAGCAGTACTTC. Translation: CASSYSRGSIYEQYF.

This clonotype was seen a few times. V gene TRBV6-5 combines with J gene TRBJ1-5; 12 bases are shared with TRBD1. V was clipped by 4 bases and J by 2 bases; unmatched bases: 9. The CDR3 contains 18 residues. Germline V gene sequence: CDR1 MNHEY, CDR2 SVGAGI. The CDR3 sequence: CASSSGQGARVGNQPQHF. Written as DNA, the CDR3 is TGTGCCAGCAGTTCGGGACAGGGGGCGCGGGTAGGCAATCAGCCCCAGCATTTT.

The V and J genes are TRBV24-1 and TRBJ2-5, with TRBD1 identical over 9 bases. The J segment lost 5 bases and the V segment lost 3 bases, leaving 3 bases of the junction unmatched. This CDR3 has 14 amino acids. Germline loops: CDR1 KGHDR, CDR2 SFDVKD. The CDR3 reads CATSDQDRGETQYF. The CDR3 bases are TGTGCCACCAGTGATCAGGACAGGGGTGAGACCCAGTACTTC.

The chain couples TRBV7-9 to TRBJ2-3; D is unclear. Trimming stripped 4 bases from V and 3 bases from J, with 2 bases between. This CDR3 is built from 11 residues. Germline lookup yields CDR1 SEHNR and CDR2 FQNEAQ (reference sequence). The CDR3 protein is CASSSTDTQYF. The CDR3 coding sequence is TGTGCCAGCAGCTCGACAGATACGCAGTATTTT.

By frequency in the sample, this clonotype is medium-sized. This chain uses TRBV20-1 with TRBJ2-2, with 9 bases matching TRBD1. J was trimmed by 7 bases and V by 2 bases; bases with no gene match: 5. CDR3 length: 14 residues. CDR1 and CDR2 (germline): DFQATT, SNEGSKA (reference sequence). The CDR3 DNA reads TGCAGTGCTAGACGGACAGGGGCCAACGGGGAGCTGTTTTTT. This codes for CSARRTGANGELFF.

By frequency in the sample, this clonotype is medium-sized. The chain joins TRBV5-4 to TRBJ2-1; tentative D call: TRBD2 (5 bases). This CDR3 comprises 13 residues. The V and J ends lost 9 bases and 4 bases respectively, with 14 bases between them. Per germline, CDR1 SGHNT and CDR2 YYREEE (reference sequence). CDR3 protein: CATALAPYNEQFF. The CDR3 region has the DNA TGTGCCACGGCGTTAGCGCCTTACAATGAGCAGTTCTTC.

Concerning this clonotype itself: One base away lies a much larger clone, so this may be a sequencing read error. The chain has TRBV7-6 and TRBJ2-6, with no clear D. The CDR3 has 16 amino acids. V lost 5 bases and J lost 3, with 14 bases in between. The germline V gene has CDR1 SGHVS and CDR2 FNYEAQ. The CDR3 DNA reads as TGTGCCAGCAGCCCGCCCTCCAACTTTGGGGCCAACGTCCTGACTTTC. It encodes CASSPPSNFGANVLTF.

The rearrangement uses TRBV5-1 and TRBJ2-1; D may correspond to TRBD1 or TRBD2 (5 bases each). The CDR3 runs 16 residues. Germline V gene data show CDR1 as SGHRS and CDR2 as YFSETQ. V shed 0 bases and J shed 4 bases, with 14 bases lying between them. CDR3 sequence reads: CASSLEGTQIYNEQFF. Written as DNA, the CDR3 is TGCGCCAGCAGCTTGGAAGGGACCCAAATTTACAATGAGCAGTTCTTC.

The chain combines TRBV14 with TRBJ2-1, with 12 bases lining up with TRBD2. This CDR3 contains 15 residues. V was clipped by 3 bases and J by 9 bases; unmatched bases: 6. Germline CDR1 SGHDN, CDR2 FVKESK. The CDR3 DNA reads as TGTGCCAGCAGCCAGAGACTAGCGGGAGAGGTTGAGCAGTTCTTC. Translation gives CASSQRLAGEVEQFF.

This clonotype was seen more than once but under ten times. The V and J genes are TRBV27 and TRBJ2-7; 7 bases line up with TRBD2. The J segment lost 5 bases and the V segment lost 5 bases, leaving 12 bases of the junction unmatched. CDR1 MNHEY and CDR2 SMNVEV come from the germline V gene (reference sequence). The CDR3 runs to 15 residues. This CDR3 reads CASSPSLADPHEQYF. The CDR3 coding sequence is TGTGCCAGCAGTCCTAGTCTAGCGGACCCTCACGAGCAGTACTTC.

In its sample, this clonotype was seen once. Since a much larger clone is just one base distant, this may be a read error. The chain joins TRBV6-6 to TRBJ2-5; D gene ambiguous. The CDR3 consists of 14 residues. V was cut by 10 bases and J by 5 bases, with 20 bases left in between. Per the germline V gene, CDR1 is MNHNY and CDR2 is SVGAGI (reference sequence). The CDR3 loop reads CAIKGQCNEETQYF. DNA for the CDR3: TGTGCCATCAAGGGTCAGTGCAACGAGGAGACCCAGTACTTC.

The chain carries TRBV5-1 and TRBJ1-4, with 7 positions matching TRBD1. The trim removed 5 bases at V and 0 bases at J, leaving 10 bases unmatched. There are 17 residues in the CDR3. Looked up from germline, CDR1 is SGHRS and CDR2 is YFSETQ. CDR3: CASRGPGQIPTNEKLFF. Written as DNA, the CDR3 is TGCGCCAGCAGAGGCCCGGGACAGATCCCAACTAATGAAAAACTGTTTTTT.

There are a few counts of this clonotype. CDR3 loop: CASSPRDSKNIQYF. CDR3 in DNA: TGTGCCAGCTCACCACGGGACAGCAAAAACATTCAGTACTTC. The chain is built from TRBV18 and TRBJ2-4; 7 nucleotides line up with TRBD1. V lost 1 base and J lost 3; bases outside the gene matches: 0. The germline gives CDR1 KGHSH, CDR2 LQKENI. The CDR3 is made up of 14 amino acids.

This clonotype was observed once. A read error may produce the germline difference seen at one junction end. The chain uses TRBV6-5 and TRBJ2-7, with 8 bases that match TRBD1. The CDR3 has 18 amino acids. The germline gives CDR1 MNHEY, CDR2 SVGAGI. The CDR3 DNA reads as TGCGCCAGCAGCCAGGGGGCAAGCGGAGGGGGCACCAGCGGCGAGCAGTACTTC. Protein: CASSQGASGGGTSGEQYF.

J is TRBJ1-2 and V is TRBV15, with a tentative D call TRBD1 (6 bases). V was shortened by 3 bases and J by 6 bases, with 17 bases between the two germline ends. Germline V gene lookup returns CDR1 LNHNV and CDR2 YYDKDF (reference sequence). This CDR3 region has 15 residues. The CDR3 loop reads CATSSLLDRAHGYTF. CDR3 in DNA: TGTGCCACCAGCAGTCTTCTGGACAGAGCCCATGGCTACACCTTC.

CDR3 sequence (DNA): TGCGCCAGCAAGACCTCTACCAGCTCCTACGAGCAGTACTTC. Its protein is CASKTSTSSYEQYF. The chain employs TRBV5-1 and TRBJ2-7; D not resolved. Germline V CDR1 and CDR2: SGHRS, YFSETQ. V lost 6 bases and J lost 0, with 13 bases in between. The CDR3 loop spans 14 amino acids.

The gene calls are TRBV11-2 and TRBJ1-2, with D uncertain. Deletions cut 0 bases from V and 2 bases from J, with 10 bases between. The CDR3 runs 15 residues. Germline CDR1 reads SGHAT; CDR2 reads FQNNGV. In DNA, the CDR3 is TGTGCCAGCAGCTTAGATGTGGAAGGAAACTATGGCTACACCTTC. This translates into CASSLDVEGNYGYTF.

The chain employs TRBV5-1 and TRBJ2-5, with 8 bases aligning to TRBD2. Looked up from germline, CDR1 is SGHRS and CDR2 is YFSETQ. The CDR3 length is 16 residues. The junction had 11 bases not matched to a gene; V was cut back by 2 bases and J by 5 bases. CDR3 coding DNA: TGCGCCAGCAGCTTATCCCCTGGACTAGCCCAGGAGACCCAGTACTTC. Its translation: CASSLSPGLAQETQYF.